This passage covers 2 T cell receptor beta chains from one sample sequenced in a study of OX40 agonist ivuxolimab in advanced cancers. Here immunoSEQ multiplex PCR was the method, and the copy in TCRdb shows in-frame clones only, minus some. The sample consists of 32,000 or so clones, roughly four fifths of them appearing once. This specimen consisted of CD4+ or CD8+ T cells sorted from blood, obtained in a trial of the OX40 agonist ivuxolimab. These receptors were taken from an adult with an advanced solid tumor such as melanoma, head and neck, liver or kidney cancer.

The gene calls are TRBV7-3 and TRBJ2-2; maybe TRBD2 (6 bases). Germline values: CDR1 SGHTA, CDR2 FQGTGA. V was shortened by 6 bases and J by 0 bases, with 11 bases between the two germline ends. This CDR3 has 15 residues. CDR3 nucleotide sequence: TGTGCCAGCAGGCAGACTAGTTCGAACACCGGGGAGCTGTTTTTT. It codes for CASRQTSSNTGELFF.

The chain links TRBV5-5 to TRBJ2-7; D unresolved. CDR1 and CDR2 (germline): SGHKS, YYEKEE (reference sequence). This CDR3 has 12 amino acids. Trimming took off 1 base at V and 5 bases at J, with 7 bases between the two ends. In nucleotides, the CDR3 is TGTGCCAGCAGCTTGCCCCCGAACGAGCAGTACTTC. Translation gives CASSLPPNEQYF.